The rows below give T cell receptor beta chains drawn from one sample of a study of control samples from healthy donors and cancer patients. Repertoires were generated with immunoSEQ multiplex PCR, while TCRdb's copy carries only in-frame clones and drops some. The profile shows 70,000 to 85,000 clones, 65% to 90% of them singletons. Material: PBMCs. These receptor sequences come from a man between 60 and 75 years old with head and neck cancer. Each CDR3 is given with its conserved first and last residue. D genes are given only for firm matches. Size values are once, few and many counts, or a class for expanded clones, and some rows have none.

D gene,V gene,J gene,clone size,CDR3 DNA,CDR3 protein
-,TRBV7-2,TRBJ2-1,-,TGTGCCAGCAGCTTAGCTGAATACAATGAGCAGTTCTTC,CASSLAEYNEQFF
TRBD1,TRBV11-2,TRBJ1-1,-,TGTGCCAGCAGCCCGCTACAGGGGGCGCGGGGGACTGAAGCTTTCTTT,CASSPLQGARGTEAFF
-,TRBV15,TRBJ2-1,-,TGTGCCACCAGCAGAGACAGTGCGGGGAATGAGCAGTTCTTC,CATSRDSAGNEQFF
TRBD1,TRBV29-1,TRBJ2-5,-,TGCAGCGTTGTGGACAGGGGGGGAAAAGAGACCCAGTACTTC,CSVVDRGGKETQYF
-,TRBV11-2,TRBJ2-3,-,TGTGCCAGCAGCTTTAATCCTTCTTTCACAGATACGCAGTATTTT,CASSFNPSFTDTQYF
TRBD1,TRBV11-2,TRBJ1-2,-,TGTGCCAGCAGCTTGGGACAGACTAACTATGGCTACACCTTC,CASSLGQTNYGYTF
-,TRBV6-5,TRBJ2-1,-,TGTGCCAGCAGCACGACTGGGGACCCCTACAATGAGCAGTTCTTC,CASSTTGDPYNEQFF
TRBD2,TRBV19,TRBJ2-2,many,TGTGCCAGCTGCACGGGACTAGCGGGAGGGTATGACACCGGGGAGCTGTTTTTT,CASCTGLAGGYDTGELFF
-,TRBV24-1,TRBJ2-7,-,TGTGCCGTAAGAGGAGGGACCGCAAGCTCCTACGAGCAGTACTTC,CAVRGGTASSYEQYF
TRBD1,TRBV28,TRBJ1-5,-,TGTGCCAGCAGTCCCAACGGGGGACAGTATCAGCCCCAGCATTTT,CASSPNGGQYQPQHF
-,TRBV6-5,TRBJ1-1,-,TGTGCCACCGCGGCCCATGTGAACACTGAAGCTTTCTTT,CATAAHVNTEAFF
-,TRBV6-6,TRBJ2-1,-,TGTGCCAGCGGCACGCAGGGCGACGGAGAGCAGTTCTTC,CASGTQGDGEQFF
-,TRBV10-1,TRBJ1-1,-,TGCGCCAGCAGTGAGTCGTCCAGGATGAACACTGAAGCTTTCTTT,CASSESSRMNTEAFF
-,TRBV27,TRBJ2-3,-,TGTGCCAGCAGTTCGCCGGGTCGCACAGATACGCAGTATTTT,CASSSPGRTDTQYF
-,TRBV12-3/TRBV12-4,TRBJ1-4,-,TGTGCCAGCAGTTTTTTAACTGAAAAACTGTTTTTT,CASSFLTEKLFF
-,TRBV24-1,TRBJ1-2,-,TGTGCCACCAGTGGTGGGTATGGCTACACCTTC,CATSGGYGYTF
-,TRBV12-3/TRBV12-4,TRBJ1-5,-,TGTGCCAGCAGTTTCTGGAGCAATCAGCCCCAGCATTTT,CASSFWSNQPQHF
-,TRBV11-3,TRBJ2-3,-,TGTGCCAGCAGCTTAGATCTAGGGACAGATACGCAGTATTTT,CASSLDLGTDTQYF
-,TRBV7-9,TRBJ1-1,-,TGTGCCAGCAGCTTCGGAAGAGCCACTGAAGCTTTCTTT,CASSFGRATEAFF
-,TRBV19,TRBJ1-2,-,TGTGCCAGCTCTCCGGGACGGCGATATGGCTACACCTTC,CASSPGRRYGYTF
-,TRBV10-1,TRBJ2-7,-,TGCGCCAGCAGTGAGTCTAACGTCTCGCCCCAGTACTTC,CASSESNVSPQYF
TRBD2,TRBV7-2,TRBJ2-7,-,TGTGCCAGCAGCTTAATGAGCGGGAGGGCCCCCGAGCAGTACTTC,CASSLMSGRAPEQYF
TRBD2,TRBV5-1,TRBJ2-5,-,TGCGCCAGCGCGGGGAGGGTTGGACGAGAGACCCAGTACTTC,CASAGRVGRETQYF
TRBD1,TRBV7-2,TRBJ2-7,-,TGTGCCAGCAGCTACCGACAGGGACAGAATTACGAGCAGTACTTC,CASSYRQGQNYEQYF
-,TRBV12-3/TRBV12-4,TRBJ2-7,-,TGTGCCAGCAGTTTGGACCACCTGGGCGAGCAGTACTTC,CASSLDHLGEQYF
-,TRBV5-1,TRBJ1-1,-,TGCGCCAGCAGCCGGGACTGGGGGGACACTGAAGCTTTCTTT,CASSRDWGDTEAFF
-,TRBV7-8,TRBJ2-2,-,TGTGCCAGCACCCCCTGGTTCGCGAACACCGGGGAGCTGTTTTTT,CASTPWFANTGELFF